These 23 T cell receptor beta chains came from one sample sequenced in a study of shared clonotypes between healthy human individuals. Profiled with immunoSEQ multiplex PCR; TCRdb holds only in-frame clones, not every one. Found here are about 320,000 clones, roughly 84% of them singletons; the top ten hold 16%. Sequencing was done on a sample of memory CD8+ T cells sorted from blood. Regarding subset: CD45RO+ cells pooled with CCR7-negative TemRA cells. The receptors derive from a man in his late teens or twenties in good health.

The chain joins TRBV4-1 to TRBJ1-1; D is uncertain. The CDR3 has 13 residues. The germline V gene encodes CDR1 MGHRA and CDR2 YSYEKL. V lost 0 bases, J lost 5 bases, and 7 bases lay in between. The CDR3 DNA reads TGCGCCAGCAGCCAAGATTCTGCGACTGAAGCTTTCTTT. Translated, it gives CASSQDSATEAFF.

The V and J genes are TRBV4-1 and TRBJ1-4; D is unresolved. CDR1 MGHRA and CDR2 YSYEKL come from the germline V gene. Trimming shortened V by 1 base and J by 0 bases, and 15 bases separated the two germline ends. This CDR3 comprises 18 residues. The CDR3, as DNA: TGCGCCAGCAGCCAAGTAAGGGTGCGGTCTGCAACTAATGAAAAACTGTTTTTT. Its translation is CASSQVRVRSATNEKLFF.

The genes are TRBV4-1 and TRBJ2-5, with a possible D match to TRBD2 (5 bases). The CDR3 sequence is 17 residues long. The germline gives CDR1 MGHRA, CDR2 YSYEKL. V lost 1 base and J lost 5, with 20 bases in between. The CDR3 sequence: CASSQVSPQTIRETQYF. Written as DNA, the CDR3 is TGCGCCAGCAGCCAAGTGTCGCCACAGACTATAAGGGAGACCCAGTACTTC.

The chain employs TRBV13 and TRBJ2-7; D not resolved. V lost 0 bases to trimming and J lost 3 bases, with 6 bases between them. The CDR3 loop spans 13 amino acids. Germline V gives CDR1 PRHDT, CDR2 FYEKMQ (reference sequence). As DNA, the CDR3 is TGTGCCAGCAGCTTAGGGGGATTCTACGAGCAGTACTTC. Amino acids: CASSLGGFYEQYF.

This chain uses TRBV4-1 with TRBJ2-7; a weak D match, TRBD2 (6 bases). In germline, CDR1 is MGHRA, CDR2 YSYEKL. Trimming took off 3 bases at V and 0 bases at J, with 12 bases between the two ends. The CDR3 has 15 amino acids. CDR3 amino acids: CASSQVGLDSYEQYF. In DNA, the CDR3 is TGCGCCAGCAGCCAGGTGGGACTCGACTCCTACGAGCAGTACTTC.

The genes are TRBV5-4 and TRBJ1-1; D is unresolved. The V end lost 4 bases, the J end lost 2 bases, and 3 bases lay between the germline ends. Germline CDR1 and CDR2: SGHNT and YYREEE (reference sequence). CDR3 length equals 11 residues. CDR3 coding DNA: TGTGCCAGCAGCCAAAACACTGAAGCTTTCTTT. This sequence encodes CASSQNTEAFF.

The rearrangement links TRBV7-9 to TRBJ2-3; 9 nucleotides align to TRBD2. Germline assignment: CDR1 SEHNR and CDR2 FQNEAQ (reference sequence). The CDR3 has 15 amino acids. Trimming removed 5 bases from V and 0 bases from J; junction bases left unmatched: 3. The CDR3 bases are TGTGCCAGCAGCCGCGGACTAGCGAGCACAGATACGCAGTATTTT. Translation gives CASSRGLASTDTQYF.

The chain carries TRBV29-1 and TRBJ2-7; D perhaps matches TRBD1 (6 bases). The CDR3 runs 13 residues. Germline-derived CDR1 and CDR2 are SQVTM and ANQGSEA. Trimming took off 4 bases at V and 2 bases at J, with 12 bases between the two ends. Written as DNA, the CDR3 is TGCAGCGTTGCCGGACAGAGTACCTACGAGCAGTACTTC. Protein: CSVAGQSTYEQYF.

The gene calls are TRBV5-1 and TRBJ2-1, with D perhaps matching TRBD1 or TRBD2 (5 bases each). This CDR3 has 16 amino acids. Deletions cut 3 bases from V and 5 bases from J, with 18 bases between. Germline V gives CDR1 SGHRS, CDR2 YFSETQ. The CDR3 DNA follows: TGCGCCAGCAGCTCGCCCGTGGTAGGGACCAACAATGAGCAGTTCTTC. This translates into CASSSPVVGTNNEQFF.

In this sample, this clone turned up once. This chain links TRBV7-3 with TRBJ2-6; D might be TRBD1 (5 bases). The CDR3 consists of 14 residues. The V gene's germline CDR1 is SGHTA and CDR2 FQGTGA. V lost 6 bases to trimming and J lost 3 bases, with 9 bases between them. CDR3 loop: CASSRGFGANVLTF. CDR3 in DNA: TGTGCCAGCAGTAGGGGTTTTGGGGCCAACGTCCTGACTTTC.

The CDR3 coding sequence is TGCAGCGTTGAAGGGACCGCGGATACGCAGTATTTT. Translated, it gives CSVEGTADTQYF. The chain employs TRBV29-1 and TRBJ2-3; no definite D call. V lost 1 base and J lost 6, with 8 bases in between. The CDR3 totals 12 residues. Germline CDR1 and CDR2: SQVTM and ANQGSEA.

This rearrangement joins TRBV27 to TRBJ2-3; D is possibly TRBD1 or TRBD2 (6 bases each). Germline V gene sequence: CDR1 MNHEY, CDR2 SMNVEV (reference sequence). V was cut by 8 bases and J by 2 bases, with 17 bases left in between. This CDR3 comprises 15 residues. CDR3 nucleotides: TGTGCCAGCTCCCCCACGGGGGCATACACAGATACGCAGTATTTT. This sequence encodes CASSPTGAYTDTQYF.

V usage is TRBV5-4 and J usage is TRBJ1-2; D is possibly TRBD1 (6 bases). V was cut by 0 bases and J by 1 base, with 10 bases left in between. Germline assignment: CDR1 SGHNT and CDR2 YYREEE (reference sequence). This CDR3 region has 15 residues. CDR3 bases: TGTGCCAGCAGCTTGGACGGACAGATTAACTATGGCTACACCTTC. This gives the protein CASSLDGQINYGYTF.

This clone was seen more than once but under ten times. For the CDR3, the DNA is TGTGCCAGCGGGACTAGCGGCTACAATGAGCAGTTCTTC. Its translation: CASGTSGYNEQFF. The V call is TRBV27, the J call TRBJ2-1; 11 bases map to TRBD2. The CDR3 contains 13 residues. The junction had 0 bases not matched to a gene; V was cut back by 8 bases and J by 3 bases. In germline, CDR1 is MNHEY, CDR2 SMNVEV (reference sequence).

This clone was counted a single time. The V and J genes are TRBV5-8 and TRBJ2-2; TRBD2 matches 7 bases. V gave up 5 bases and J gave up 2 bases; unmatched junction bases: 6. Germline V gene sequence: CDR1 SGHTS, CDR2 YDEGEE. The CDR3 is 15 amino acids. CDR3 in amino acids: CASSTGTTNTGELFF. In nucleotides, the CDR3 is TGTGCCAGCAGTACCGGGACTACCAACACCGGGGAGCTGTTTTTT.

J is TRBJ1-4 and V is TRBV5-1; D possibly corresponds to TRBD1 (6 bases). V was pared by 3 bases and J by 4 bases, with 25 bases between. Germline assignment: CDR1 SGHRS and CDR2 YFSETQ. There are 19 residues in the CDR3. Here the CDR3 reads CASSSGVGNTGPNNEKLFF. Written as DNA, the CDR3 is TGCGCCAGCAGCTCTGGTGTGGGCAACACAGGGCCCAATAATGAAAAACTGTTTTTT. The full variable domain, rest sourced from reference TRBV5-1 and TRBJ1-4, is KAGVTQTPRYLIKTRGQQVTLSCSPISGHRSVSWYQQTPGQGLQFLFEYFSETQRNKGNFPGRFSGRQFSNSRSEMNVSTLELGDSALYLCASSSGVGNTGPNNEKLFFGSGTQLSVL.

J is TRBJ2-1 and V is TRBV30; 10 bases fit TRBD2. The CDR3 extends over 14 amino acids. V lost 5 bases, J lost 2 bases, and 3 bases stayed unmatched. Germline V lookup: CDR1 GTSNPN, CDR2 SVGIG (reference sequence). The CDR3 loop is CAWRLAGAYNEQFF. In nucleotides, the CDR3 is TGTGCCTGGCGACTAGCGGGCGCCTACAATGAGCAGTTCTTC. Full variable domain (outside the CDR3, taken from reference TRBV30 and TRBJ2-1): SQTIHQWPATLVQPVGSPLSLECTVEGTSNPNLYWYRQAAGRGLQLLFYSVGIGQISSEVPQNLSASRPQDRQFILSSKKLLLSDSGFYLCAWRLAGAYNEQFFGPGTRLTVL.

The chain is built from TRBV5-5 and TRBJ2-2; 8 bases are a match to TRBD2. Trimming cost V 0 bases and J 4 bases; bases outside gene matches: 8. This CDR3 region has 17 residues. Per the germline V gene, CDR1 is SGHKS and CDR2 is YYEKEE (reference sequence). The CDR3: CASSLVPAGAVTGELFF. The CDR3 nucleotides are TGTGCCAGCAGCTTGGTCCCAGCGGGGGCTGTCACCGGGGAGCTGTTTTTT.

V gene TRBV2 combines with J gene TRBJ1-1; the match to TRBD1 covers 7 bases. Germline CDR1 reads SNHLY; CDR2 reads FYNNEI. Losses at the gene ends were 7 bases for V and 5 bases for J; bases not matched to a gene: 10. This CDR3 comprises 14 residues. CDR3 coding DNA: TGTGCCAGCAATAACGAGGGGGCGAAAACTGAAGCTTTCTTT. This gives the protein CASNNEGAKTEAFF. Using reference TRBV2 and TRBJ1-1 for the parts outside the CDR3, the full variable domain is EPEVTQTPSHQVTQMGQEVILRCVPISNHLYFYWYRQILGQKVEFLVSFYNNEISEKSEIFDDQFSVERPDGSNFTLKIRSTKLEDSAMYFCASNNEGAKTEAFFGQGTRLTVV.

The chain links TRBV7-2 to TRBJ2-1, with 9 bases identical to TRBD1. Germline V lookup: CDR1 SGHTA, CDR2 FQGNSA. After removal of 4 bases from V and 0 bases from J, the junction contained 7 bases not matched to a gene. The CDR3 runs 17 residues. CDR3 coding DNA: TGTGCCAGCAGCTCCTGGACAGGGGCCAGCTCCTACAATGAGCAGTTCTTC. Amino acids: CASSSWTGASSYNEQFF.

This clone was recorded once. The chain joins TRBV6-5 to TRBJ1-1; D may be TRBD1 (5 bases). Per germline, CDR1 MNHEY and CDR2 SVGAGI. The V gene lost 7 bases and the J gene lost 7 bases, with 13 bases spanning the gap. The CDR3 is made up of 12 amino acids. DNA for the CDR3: TGTGCCAGCACCACGGGGGGAGGTGAAGCTTTCTTT. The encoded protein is CASTTGGGEAFF.

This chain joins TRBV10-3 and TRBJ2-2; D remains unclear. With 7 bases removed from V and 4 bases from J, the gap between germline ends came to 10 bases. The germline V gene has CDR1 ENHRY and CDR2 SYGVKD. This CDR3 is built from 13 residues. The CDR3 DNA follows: TGTGCCATCAAATTATACCCCACCGGGGAGCTGTTTTTT. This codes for CAIKLYPTGELFF.

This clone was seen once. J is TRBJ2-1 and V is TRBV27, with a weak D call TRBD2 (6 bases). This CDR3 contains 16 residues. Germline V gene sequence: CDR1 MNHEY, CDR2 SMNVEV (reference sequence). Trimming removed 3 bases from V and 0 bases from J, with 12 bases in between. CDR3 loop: CASSLLTRSSYNEQFF. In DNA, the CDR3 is TGTGCCAGCAGTTTGTTGACTAGAAGCTCCTACAATGAGCAGTTCTTC.